A single sample gave rise to the 17 T cell receptor beta chains below, sequenced in a study of blood T cells in healthy people across ages. Combining a sample-barcoded 5' primer with a J-beta primer mix, a second PCR ran for roughly 7 to 11 cycles. TCRdb re-called the 5' RACE reads with MiXCR, one entry per CDR3 protein. The sample shows over 1.5 million distinct CDR3 sequences, about 49% of them seen only once. Specimen: blood. The receptors derive from a woman in her thirties or forties in good health.

The CDR3 here is CASSPTTRTDTQYF. The DNA of the CDR3 is TGTGCCAGCAGTCCGACTACCCGCACAGATACGCAGTATTTT. The J gene is TRBJ2-3, the V gene TRBV6-5, with D perhaps matching TRBD2 (5 bases). The length of the CDR3 is 14 residues. Germline CDR1 reads MNHEY; CDR2 reads SVGAGI. V lost 5 bases, J lost 1 base, and 10 bases lay in between.

The chain recombines TRBV6-2 or TRBV6-3 with TRBJ1-2; 7 nucleotides agree with TRBD1. V lost 5 bases to trimming and J lost 0 bases; unmatched junction nucleotides: 6. In germline, CDR1 is MNHEY, CDR2 SVGEGT. This CDR3 contains 15 residues. This CDR3 is CASSPTGRANYGYTF. In DNA form, the CDR3 reads TGTGCCAGCAGTCCGACAGGGCGAGCTAACTATGGCTACACCTTC.

J is TRBJ2-5 and V is TRBV20-1; maybe TRBD2 (5 bases). The CDR3 loop spans 12 amino acids. The V end was cut by 1 base, the J end by 5 bases, with 8 bases between. Germline values: CDR1 DFQATT, CDR2 SNEGSKA (reference sequence). This CDR3 is CSARGTHETQYF. CDR3 nucleotide sequence: TGCAGTGCTAGAGGGACTCACGAGACCCAGTACTTC.

There are many counts of this clonotype. The gene calls are TRBV3-1 and TRBJ2-5, with 10 bases lining up with TRBD2. The CDR3 extends over 16 amino acids. Germline values: CDR1 LGHDT, CDR2 YNNKEL (reference sequence). V lost 3 bases, J lost 3 bases, and 7 bases stayed unmatched. The CDR3 nucleotides read TGTGCCAGCAGCCATTACGGGACTAGCGTCGAAGAGACCCAGTACTTC. Residues: CASSHYGTSVEETQYF.

This rearrangement joins TRBV5-1 to TRBJ2-1, with D perhaps TRBD1 (6 bases). The CDR3 is 14 amino acids. CDR1 is SGHRS and CDR2 is YFSETQ in the germline V gene. Trimming removed 2 bases at V and 5 bases at J, with 11 bases between. The CDR3 reads CASSFQGFDNEQFF. Here the CDR3 DNA reads TGCGCCAGCAGCTTTCAGGGGTTCGACAATGAGCAGTTCTTC.

The chain carries TRBV12-3 or TRBV12-4 and TRBJ2-1; 7 bases agree with TRBD2. Trimming removed 3 bases from V and 3 bases from J; junction bases left unmatched: 5. The CDR3 is made up of 15 amino acids. The CDR3: CASSFMSGVYNEQFF. The DNA for the CDR3 is TGTGCCAGCAGTTTTATGAGCGGGGTCTACAATGAGCAGTTCTTC.

This chain uses TRBV7-2 with TRBJ2-1, with D maybe TRBD2 (6 bases). The better agreement between TRBJ2-7 and the DNA end casts doubt on the J call. The CDR3 extends over 17 amino acids. The germline gives CDR1 SGHTA, CDR2 FQGNSA. CDR3 loop: CASSFGNSGYSYNEQYF. The CDR3 DNA sequence: TGTGCCAGCAGCTTTGGTAATAGCGGATACTCCTACAATGAGCAGTACTTC.

The DNA of the CDR3 is TGTGCCAGCAGTCCCTCCAGGGGGCCGTATGAGCAGTTCTTC. It codes for CASSPSRGPYEQFF. The genes are TRBV27 and TRBJ2-1; 8 bases line up with TRBD1. Germline V lookup: CDR1 MNHEY, CDR2 SMNVEV (reference sequence). The CDR3 runs 14 residues. Trimming removed 5 bases from V and 8 bases from J; junction bases left unmatched: 8.

The chain employs TRBV7-2 and TRBJ2-1, with D possibly matching TRBD1 (6 bases). The CDR3 has 14 residues. Germline V gives CDR1 SGHTA, CDR2 FQGNSA. V lost 5 bases and J 6 bases, leaving 14 bases between the germline ends. The CDR3 protein is CASSKILTGNEQFF. The CDR3 DNA reads as TGTGCCAGCAGCAAAATACTGACAGGCAATGAGCAGTTCTTC.

The rearrangement links TRBV12-3 or TRBV12-4 to TRBJ1-1, with a weak D call TRBD1 (5 bases). The CDR3 extends over 14 amino acids. Trimming removed 5 bases from V and 1 base from J, with 11 bases in between. The CDR3 nucleotides are TGTGCCAGCAGTCCCCGACAGAGGAACACTGAAGCTTTCTTT. Its protein is CASSPRQRNTEAFF.

This clonotype was seen a handful of times. The chain carries TRBV7-8 and TRBJ2-3, with 8 nucleotides matching TRBD2. The CDR3 is 14 residues long. V shed 5 bases, J shed 5 bases, and the junction held 6 bases outside the gene matches. CDR1 is SGHVS and CDR2 is FQNEAQ in the germline V gene. As DNA, the CDR3 is TGTGCCAGCAGCCTACCGGGACTAGTAGATACGCAGTATTTT. Translating gives CASSLPGLVDTQYF.

V usage is TRBV14 and J usage is TRBJ2-7, with D perhaps matching TRBD1 (6 bases). The CDR3 length is 12 residues. The germline V and J ends were trimmed by 4 bases and 6 bases, with 10 bases remaining between them. Germline lookup yields CDR1 SGHDN and CDR2 FVKESK. DNA of the CDR3: TGTGCCAGCAGCCCTTCAGGGGTCGAGCAGTACTTC. Protein: CASSPSGVEQYF.

This chain connects TRBV7-9 to TRBJ2-7; 13 bases are a match to TRBD2. CDR3 size: 19 residues. The trim removed 5 bases at V and 0 bases at J, leaving 13 bases unmatched. Germline-derived CDR1 and CDR2 are SEHNR and FQNEAQ (reference sequence). CDR3 DNA sequence: TGTGCCAGCAGCACGAGACTAGCGGGGGGCATTACAGTCTCCTACGAGCAGTACTTC. Translated, it gives CASSTRLAGGITVSYEQYF.

This clonotype has just a few counts. V is TRBV5-1 and J is TRBJ2-1, with 10 bases identical to TRBD1. This CDR3 is built from 17 residues. Germline V gene sequence: CDR1 SGHRS, CDR2 YFSETQ. V shed 0 bases, J shed 7 bases, and the junction held 10 bases outside the gene matches. This CDR3 reads CASSLAKGTGERNEQFF. The CDR3 coding sequence is TGCGCCAGCAGCTTGGCCAAGGGGACAGGGGAAAGAAATGAGCAGTTCTTC.

The chain carries TRBV5-1 and TRBJ2-3; D perhaps matches TRBD1 (5 bases). Between the trimmed V and J ends, which lost 4 bases and 1 base, there was a span of 10 bases. The CDR3 length is 14 residues. CDR1 is SGHRS, CDR2 YFSETQ, per germline. The DNA of the CDR3 is TGCGCCAGCAGCGGGGCGACTGGCACAGATACGCAGTATTTT. Encoded protein: CASSGATGTDTQYF. Combining the CDR3 with reference TRBV5-1 and TRBJ2-3 gives the whole variable domain KAGVTQTPRYLIKTRGQQVTLSCSPISGHRSVSWYQQTPGQGLQFLFEYFSETQRNKGNFPGRFSGRQFSNSRSEMNVSTLELGDSALYLCASSGATGTDTQYFGPGTRLTVL.

This clonotype was observed a few times. The CDR3 DNA reads TGCAGTGCCACGCTTGGAGCGGGGGCCTACGAGCAGTACTTC. Translation gives CSATLGAGAYEQYF. The chain employs TRBV20-1 and TRBJ2-7; TRBD2 aligns across 8 bases. The CDR3 runs 14 residues. After removal of 6 bases from V and 2 bases from J, the junction contained 9 bases not matched to a gene. Germline CDR1 is DFQATT and CDR2 is SNEGSKA (reference sequence).

Comments on this clonotype: The junction and the germline gene differ at one end; a read error may be behind it. The chain has TRBV4-3 and TRBJ2-6; TRBD1 or TRBD2 may be the D gene (5 bases each). This CDR3 contains 15 residues. The germline V gene encodes CDR1 LGHNA and CDR2 YSLEER. Here the CDR3 reads CGSTRESSGANVLTF. Here the CDR3 DNA reads TGCGGCAGCACCAGGGAGAGCTCCGGGGCCAACGTCCTGACTTTC.